One sample yielded the 28 T cell receptor beta chains listed below, sequenced in a study of blood T cells in healthy people across ages. A sample-barcoded 5' primer and a J-beta primer mix were used in a second PCR of about 6 to 12 cycles. MiXCR, run by TCRdb on the 5' RACE reads, gives a single entry per CDR3 protein. The sample consists of about 730,000 distinct CDR3 sequences, 35% to 45% of them appearing once. Sample: blood. These receptors all stem from a woman in her sixties or seventies in good health.

The chain joins TRBV20-1 to TRBJ1-4; D is undetermined. The germline V and J ends were trimmed by 1 base and 3 bases, with 15 bases remaining between them. This CDR3 region has 16 residues. Germline lookup yields CDR1 DFQATT and CDR2 SNEGSKA (reference sequence). CDR3 bases: TGCAGTGCTAGAGGGTGGAGTTCGGCTGCTAATGAAAAACTGTTTTTT. Its protein is CSARGWSSAANEKLFF.

Regarding this clonotype: A much larger clone differs from this one at a single base, so this may be a read error. The V and J genes are TRBV20-1 and TRBJ2-1; 13 bases are shared with TRBD2. This CDR3 region has 15 residues. V was clipped by 6 bases and J by 10 bases; unmatched bases: 12. Germline V gene lookup returns CDR1 DFQATT and CDR2 SNEGSKA (reference sequence). DNA of the CDR3: TGCAGTGCGGATGGACTAGCGGGAGTTGGGAACGAGCAGTTCTTC. Its protein product is CSADGLAGVGNEQFF.

This chain connects TRBV29-1 to TRBJ2-1; the D is unclear. The ends were cut back, 2 bases at V and 4 bases at J, with 21 bases in the middle. Germline CDR1 reads SQVTM; CDR2 reads ANQGSEA. This CDR3 region has 17 residues. CDR3 loop: CSVEIFSSRSLYNEQFF. CDR3 nucleotides: TGCAGCGTTGAAATCTTCTCCTCCAGGTCTTTATACAATGAGCAGTTCTTC.

This clonotype has more than one count but fewer than ten. Here the CDR3 reads CASRPGTDNQPQHF. CDR3 in DNA: TGTGCCAGCAGACCCGGGACAGACAATCAGCCCCAGCATTTT. This rearrangement joins TRBV12-3 or TRBV12-4 to TRBJ1-5; 7 bases agree with TRBD1. V trimming: 6 bases; J trimming: 3 bases; junction bases outside the gene matches: 5. The CDR3 consists of 14 residues.

The chain carries TRBV27 and TRBJ2-2, with no clear D. V dropped 0 bases and J dropped 1 base, with 0 bases sitting between them. This CDR3 has 13 residues. Germline V lookup: CDR1 MNHEY, CDR2 SMNVEV (reference sequence). CDR3 loop: CASSLSNTGELFF. For the CDR3, the DNA is TGTGCCAGCAGTTTATCGAACACCGGGGAGCTGTTTTTT.

The V and J genes are TRBV6-1 and TRBJ2-1; D remains ambiguous. This CDR3 has 9 amino acids. Germline V gene lookup returns CDR1 MNHNS and CDR2 SASEGT. The V end lost 6 bases, the J end lost 8 bases, and 2 bases lay between the germline ends. The CDR3 loop reads CASSHEQFF. The CDR3 region has the DNA TGTGCCAGCAGCCATGAGCAGTTCTTC.

The rearrangement joins TRBV12-3 or TRBV12-4 to TRBJ2-7; 10 bases match TRBD2. The J call could be wrong; TRBJ2-5 is a better fit for the DNA end. The CDR3 sequence is 15 residues long. CDR3 protein: CASSLQGLALETQYF. The CDR3, as DNA: TGTGCCAGCAGTTTACAGGGACTAGCGTTAGAGACCCAGTACTTC.

DNA of the CDR3: TGTGCCAGCAGCGGGGATTGGGGCCGGGGGCTTAGTGGCTACACCTTC. Its translation is CASSGDWGRGLSGYTF. V is TRBV5-5 and J is TRBJ1-2; D possibly corresponds to TRBD1 (6 bases). This CDR3 spans 16 amino acids. V dropped 4 bases and J dropped 7 bases, with 23 bases sitting between them. The germline V gene has CDR1 SGHKS and CDR2 YYEKEE (reference sequence).

There are many counts of this clonotype. The gene calls are TRBV15 and TRBJ2-1; 10 bases match TRBD2. Trimming removed 1 base from V and 4 bases from J; junction bases left unmatched: 4. The germline gives CDR1 LNHNV, CDR2 YYDKDF (reference sequence). The CDR3 length is 16 residues. CDR3 loop: CATSRVAGGGYNEQFF. DNA for the CDR3: TGTGCCACCAGCAGAGTAGCGGGAGGTGGGTACAATGAGCAGTTCTTC.

The chain is built from TRBV7-2 and TRBJ2-3; tentative D call: TRBD2 (5 bases). In germline, CDR1 is SGHTA, CDR2 FQGNSA. The ends were cut back, 2 bases at V and 3 bases at J, with 9 bases in the middle. This CDR3 region has 14 residues. The CDR3 DNA is TGTGCCAGCAGCTTATGGCTAGCAACAGATACGCAGTATTTT. It codes for CASSLWLATDTQYF. Combining the CDR3 with reference TRBV7-2 and TRBJ2-3 gives the whole variable domain GAGVSQSPSNKVTEKGKDVELRCDPISGHTALYWYRQSLGQGLEFLIYFQGNSAPDKSGLPSDRFSAERTGGSVSTLTIQRTQQEDSAVYLCASSLWLATDTQYFGPGTRLTVL.

The chain couples TRBV6-5 to TRBJ1-2; D uncertain. The CDR3 has 12 amino acids. Trimming took off 10 bases at V and 4 bases at J, with 13 bases between the two ends. CDR1 is MNHEY, CDR2 SVGAGI, per germline. The CDR3 spells CATSEAGYGYTF. The CDR3 region has the DNA TGTGCCACCTCAGAGGCCGGCTATGGCTACACCTTC.

The V gene is TRBV20-1, the J gene TRBJ2-1, with D perhaps being TRBD1 or TRBD2 (8 bases each). The last part of the DNA fits TRBJ2-7 better; the J call may be wrong. Germline V lookup: CDR1 DFQATT, CDR2 SNEGSKA (reference sequence). The CDR3 loop spans 15 amino acids. The CDR3 sequence is CSAPAGGQGLVEQYF. CDR3 in DNA: TGCAGTGCCCCTGCGGGAGGACAGGGTTTGGTCGAGCAGTACTTC.

This clonotype has just a few counts. This chain links TRBV3-1 with TRBJ2-5; 9 bases line up with TRBD2. The trim removed 4 bases at V and 5 bases at J, leaving 8 bases unmatched. Germline V gives CDR1 LGHDT, CDR2 YNNKEL (reference sequence). The CDR3 spans 15 residues. This CDR3 is CASSPRSGRMETQYF. CDR3 nucleotide sequence: TGTGCCAGCAGCCCGCGCAGCGGGAGGATGGAGACCCAGTACTTC.

This clonotype turned up a few times. The chain uses TRBV20-1 and TRBJ1-2; tentatively, D is TRBD1 (5 bases). The CDR3 contains 13 residues. Germline CDR1 reads DFQATT; CDR2 reads SNEGSKA (reference sequence). Trimming removed 3 bases from V and 2 bases from J, with 10 bases in between. CDR3 sequence reads: CSASSGANYGYTF. The CDR3 coding sequence is TGCAGTGCTAGCTCCGGGGCAAACTATGGCTACACCTTC.

This rearrangement joins TRBV12-3 or TRBV12-4 to TRBJ2-3, with a weak D call TRBD1 (5 bases). V lost 3 bases, J lost 1 base, and 11 bases lay in between. The CDR3 runs to 15 residues. Here the CDR3 DNA reads TGTGCCAGCAGTTTCAATCAGGGCGGCACAGATACGCAGTATTTT. This codes for CASSFNQGGTDTQYF.

V and J are TRBV7-9 and TRBJ1-1; 7 nucleotides agree with TRBD1. There are 14 residues in the CDR3. V gave up 6 bases and J gave up 6 bases; unmatched junction bases: 10. In germline, CDR1 is SEHNR, CDR2 FQNEAQ (reference sequence). The CDR3 reads CASRPRQGGPEAFF. In DNA form, the CDR3 reads TGTGCCAGCAGACCAAGACAGGGTGGACCTGAAGCTTTCTTT. The whole variable domain, remainder taken from reference TRBV7-9 and TRBJ1-1, is DTGVSQNPRHKITKRGQNVTFRCDPISEHNRLYWYRQTLGQGPEFLTYFQNEAQLEKSRLLSDRFSAERPKGSFSTLEIQRTEQGDSAMYLCASRPRQGGPEAFFGQGTRLTVV.

The V and J genes are TRBV7-2 and TRBJ1-2; possible D gene TRBD1, 5 bases. The germline V gene has CDR1 SGHTA and CDR2 FQGNSA. This CDR3 comprises 14 residues. Trimming pared 5 bases from V and 4 bases from J, leaving 14 bases between. The CDR3 DNA reads TGTGCCAGCAGCCGAAATGGGGGGAGCTATGGCTACACCTTC. This sequence encodes CASSRNGGSYGYTF.

The CDR3: CASSPTSSNNEQFF. CDR3 DNA: TGTGCCAGCAGCCCTACCTCCAGTAACAATGAGCAGTTCTTC. V gene TRBV7-3 combines with J gene TRBJ2-1; D is uncertain. V shed 5 bases and J shed 5 bases, with 13 bases lying between them. This CDR3 region has 14 residues. CDR1 is SGHTA and CDR2 is FQGTGA in the germline V gene.

This chain links TRBV4-1 with TRBJ2-7, with TRBD1 matching over 9 bases. Germline-derived CDR1 and CDR2 are MGHRA and YSYEKL. CDR3 size: 15 residues. After removal of 1 base from V and 3 bases from J, the junction contained 4 bases not matched to a gene. The chain's CDR3 is CASSQAWDRVYEQYF. The DNA of the CDR3 is TGCGCCAGCAGCCAAGCCTGGGACAGGGTCTACGAGCAGTACTTC.

The chain links TRBV25-1 to TRBJ2-1; 8 positions match TRBD2. Trimming removed 3 bases from V and 4 bases from J; junction bases left unmatched: 14. This CDR3 is built from 18 residues. Germline V gives CDR1 MGHDK, CDR2 SYGVNS. The DNA of the CDR3 is TGTGCCAGCAGTGATGGGTACACTAGCGGCCACTCTTACAATGAGCAGTTCTTC. It specifies CASSDGYTSGHSYNEQFF.

A few counts support this clonotype. The chain is built from TRBV12-3 or TRBV12-4 and TRBJ1-4, with 7 positions matching TRBD1. Germline trimming cut 6 bases from V and 4 bases from J; bases unmatched to any gene: 5. The CDR3 is made up of 14 amino acids. In DNA, the CDR3 is TGTGCCAGCAGCCACAGGGGAATTAATGAAAAACTGTTTTTT. It is translated as CASSHRGINEKLFF.

The genes are TRBV20-1 and TRBJ2-5, with TRBD1 as a possible D gene (5 bases). The germline V and J ends were trimmed by 6 bases and 2 bases, with 13 bases remaining between them. Germline V gives CDR1 DFQATT, CDR2 SNEGSKA (reference sequence). This CDR3 comprises 13 residues. The CDR3 bases are TGCAGTGCCCTCACAGGTCTGCAAGAGACCCAGTACTTC. Its translation: CSALTGLQETQYF.

The chain recombines TRBV6-5 with TRBJ2-1; 13 nucleotides align to TRBD2. V dropped 2 bases and J dropped 0; count of bases not matched to a gene: 4. CDR3 length: 18 residues. The germline CDR1 and CDR2 sequences are MNHEY and SVGAGI. The DNA for the CDR3 is TGTGCCAGCAGTTACACGGGACTAGCGGGACTCTCCTACAATGAGCAGTTCTTC. It specifies CASSYTGLAGLSYNEQFF.

The chain recombines TRBV2 with TRBJ2-3, with 8 nucleotides matching TRBD1. Losses at the gene ends were 5 bases for V and 4 bases for J; bases not matched to a gene: 11. This CDR3 is 16 amino acids long. Germline V CDR1 and CDR2: SNHLY, FYNNEI. This CDR3 is CASSRRGQGGADTQYF. The CDR3 DNA sequence: TGTGCCAGCAGTCGCAGGGGGCAAGGTGGAGCAGATACGCAGTATTTT.

The chain links TRBV20-1 to TRBJ2-1, with 11 bases that match TRBD2. CDR3 size: 15 residues. The junction had 1 base not matched to a gene; V was cut back by 1 base and J by 2 bases. Germline CDR1 and CDR2: DFQATT and SNEGSKA (reference sequence). The CDR3 DNA reads TGCAGTGCTAGAGGGGGACTAGCGGCCTACAATGAGCAGTTCTTC. This encodes CSARGGLAAYNEQFF.

V and J are TRBV29-1 and TRBJ1-2, with 9 bases that match TRBD1. The germline V gene encodes CDR1 SQVTM and CDR2 ANQGSEA. The trim removed 5 bases at V and 8 bases at J, leaving 18 bases unmatched. This CDR3 contains 16 residues. CDR3 amino acids: CSVSGTGTDLGEGYTF. The CDR3 region has the DNA TGCAGCGTTTCCGGGACAGGGACAGACCTAGGTGAGGGCTACACCTTC.

This clonotype occurred a few times. The rearrangement links TRBV28 to TRBJ2-1; the D gene is possibly TRBD2 (6 bases). Trimming took off 7 bases at V and 6 bases at J, with 19 bases between the two ends. The CDR3 spans 15 residues. Germline CDR1 MDHEN, CDR2 SYDVKM. The CDR3 DNA is TGTGCCAGCACCATAGCGGCCCCCTTTGGCAATGAGCAGTTCTTC. It yields the protein CASTIAAPFGNEQFF.

The chain employs TRBV20-1 and TRBJ2-7, with TRBD2 matching over 14 bases. The CDR3 consists of 15 residues. J lost 7 bases, V lost 5 bases, and 10 bases had no gene match. The germline V gene encodes CDR1 DFQATT and CDR2 SNEGSKA (reference sequence). The CDR3 DNA reads as TGCAGTGCTCTTAGACTAGCGGGAGGGGCGAATGAGCAGTACTTC. The encoded protein is CSALRLAGGANEQYF.